Reported below is one TCR beta chain. Its antigen is still unknown. Base qualities were left out, and no much larger clone turns up one base away. These data originate in a study of beta chain features in type 1 diabetes (dated by TCRdb to 2017 to 2018). About the investigation overall: No differences in mean age, gender distribution, total cell number or subset yield were found between patients and healthy donors. Whereas all 30 or so donors provided naive and central memory subsets, regulatory and stem cell-like memory subsets were isolated from just 8 patients and about eight healthy donors. A total of roughly 110 million sorted cells were examined across all samples, and the number of cells per subset was strongly correlated with RNA yield. In the study, recently diagnosed type 1 diabetes patients and matched healthy donors were compared on the TCRB repertoires of their sorted circulating CD4+ T cell subsets. General study outcomes and caveats: PCR may preferentially amplify shorter templates, but because patient and control samples were amplified and corrected together, any resulting skew would affect both groups equally. Patients with type 1 diabetes made fewer insertions and deleted more nucleotides at VDJ recombination sites, implying thymic rearrangement abnormalities. A moderate but significant shortening of TCRB CDR3 length was observed in type 1 diabetes patients in all four CD4+ subsets. Because the HLA sub-analyses included only small numbers of individuals, any influence of HLA type on TCRB rearrangement was left unresolved. Sequencing cDNA rather than genomic DNA could over-represent highly expressing activated cells, although activation and CD3 levels did not differ between groups. The naive, central memory and regulatory TCRB repertoires appeared to resemble one another more closely among patients than among healthy donors.

A single peripheral blood draw of approximately 100 mL on average was collected from each donor into heparinised tubes. Using a panel that included CD45RO, CCR7, CD25, CD127, CD95 and CD27, naive, central memory, regulatory and stem cell-like memory CD4+ T cells were sorted on a BD FACSAria II. Purity was above 95% for every sorted population. PBMCs were separated immediately by Lymphoprep density gradient centrifugation and were stained directly, without being cultured. So that batch effects would be minimized, each experiment stained and sorted samples in pairs, pairing one healthy donor with one patient. Via the germline V gene, CDR1 is MDHEN and CDR2 SYDVKM. Trimming removed 6 bases from V and 0 bases from J, leaving 15 bases between the germline ends. The CDR3 starts with the cysteine, ends with the phenylalanine, and has 15 residues. Just CDR3 DNA is preserved here, 45 bases in frame from base 1.

All of the isolated RNA was reverse transcribed with the High Capacity cDNA Reverse Transcription Kit, so expressed TCRB transcripts were sequenced. Naive, central memory and regulatory T cell samples underwent deep immunoSEQ sequencing, averaging approximately 3.5 million total reads per sample. Sorted cells were lysed in RLT buffer and RNA was extracted with DNase-treated RNeasy Micro or Mini kits, depending on cell number. Each cell subset was processed separately to prevent cross-contamination, with patient and healthy donor samples processed together. The immunoSEQ multiplex PCR was used to amplify TCRB sequences from cDNA, generating 87-bp fragments that spanned the CDR3 region. Sequencing of the amplicons was done on the Illumina HiSeq platform. The authors' analysis ran thus. Synthetic template baselines were used to correct PCR bias computationally, reads within Hamming distance 2 were collapsed together, and singletons that could not be merged were discarded. Reads were aligned against IMGT to assign V, D and J genes, CDR3 length and insertions or deletions at six rearrangement sites. Within each subset, clonotype counts were normalized to the number of sorted cells before true diversity and Gini coefficients were calculated with the tcR R package. Repertoire sharing was quantified using the overlap coefficient calculated on TCRB nucleotide sequences. TCRdb carries this immuneACCESS record with in-frame sequences only. Its versions omit some clonotypes, under half of them owing to an unresolved V gene in the studies checked, with the rest unexplained. The V and J calls and clone size are taken from that table; D and trimming were inferred from the DNA. This sample holds some 150,000 clones; around 10% were observed only once. Of the sample, about 2% is held by the ten largest clones.

This sequence originates from a man between 18 and 29 years old in good health. The sample consisted of central memory CD4+ T cells from blood. The chain links TRBV28 with TRBJ2-7, with no reliable assignment of the D segment. Here the CDR3 is given as CASSPFLLSSYEQYF. The sequenced DNA is TGTGCCAGCAGCCCTTTCTTACTTAGCTCCTACGAGCAGTACTTC.